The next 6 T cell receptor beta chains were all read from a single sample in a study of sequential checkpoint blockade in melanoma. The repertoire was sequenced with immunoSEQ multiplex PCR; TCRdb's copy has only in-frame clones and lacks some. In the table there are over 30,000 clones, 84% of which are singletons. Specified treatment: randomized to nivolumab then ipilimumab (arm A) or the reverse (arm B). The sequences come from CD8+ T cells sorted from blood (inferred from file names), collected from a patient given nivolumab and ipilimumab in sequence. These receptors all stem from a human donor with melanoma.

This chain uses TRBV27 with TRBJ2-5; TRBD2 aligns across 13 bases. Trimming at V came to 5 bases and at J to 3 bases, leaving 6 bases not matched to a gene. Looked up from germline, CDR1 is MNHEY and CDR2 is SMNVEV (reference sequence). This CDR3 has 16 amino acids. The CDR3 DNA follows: TGTGCCAGCAGTCCCTCCGGGACTAGCGGGGAAGAGACCCAGTACTTC. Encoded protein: CASSPSGTSGEETQYF.

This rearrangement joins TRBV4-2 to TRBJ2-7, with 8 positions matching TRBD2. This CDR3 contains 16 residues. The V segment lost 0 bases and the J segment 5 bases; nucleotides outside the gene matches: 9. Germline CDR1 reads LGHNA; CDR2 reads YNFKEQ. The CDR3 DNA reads TGTGCCAGCAGCCAAGATCTTTCGGGACTAGTGGACGAGCAGTACTTC. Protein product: CASSQDLSGLVDEQYF.

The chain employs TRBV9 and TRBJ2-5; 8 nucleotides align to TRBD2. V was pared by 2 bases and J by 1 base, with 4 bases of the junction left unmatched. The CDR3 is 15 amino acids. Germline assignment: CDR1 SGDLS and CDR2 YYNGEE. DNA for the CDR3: TGTGCCAGCAGCGTCGGACTAGCTGCCCAAGAGACCCAGTACTTC. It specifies CASSVGLAAQETQYF.

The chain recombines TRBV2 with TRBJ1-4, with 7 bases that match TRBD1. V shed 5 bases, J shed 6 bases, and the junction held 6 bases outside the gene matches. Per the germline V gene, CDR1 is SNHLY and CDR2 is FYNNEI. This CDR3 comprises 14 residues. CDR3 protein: CASSLRGRYEKLFF. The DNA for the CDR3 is TGTGCCAGCAGTTTGAGGGGGCGGTATGAAAAACTGTTTTTT.

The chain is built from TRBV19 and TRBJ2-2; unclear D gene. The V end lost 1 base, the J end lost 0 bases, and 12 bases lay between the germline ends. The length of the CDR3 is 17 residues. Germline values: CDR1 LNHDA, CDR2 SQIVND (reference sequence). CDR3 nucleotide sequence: TGTGCCAGTAGTATAGTGCGGCTAAACGCGAACACCGGGGAGCTGTTTTTT. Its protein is CASSIVRLNANTGELFF.

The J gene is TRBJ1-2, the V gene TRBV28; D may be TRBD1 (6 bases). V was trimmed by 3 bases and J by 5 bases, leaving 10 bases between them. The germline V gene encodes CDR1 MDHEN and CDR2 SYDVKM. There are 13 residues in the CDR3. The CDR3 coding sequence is TGTGCCAGCAGTTTCATCCAGGGGTATGGCTACACCTTC. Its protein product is CASSFIQGYGYTF.